This TCR beta chain appears in the sequencing data of a study of cytomegalovirus exposure and HLA in healthy donors. Study-level points and caveats: Reports indicated that the classifier achieved high specificity and sensitivity in diagnosing cytomegalovirus status. It was approximately 160 TCR beta chains that were listed as cytomegalovirus-associated. Most TCR sequences were seen very rarely across donors, but some public TCRs occurred in many.

Unmatched junction bases numbered 9, after V lost 6 bases and J lost 0 bases. CDR3 size: 16 residues. Per the germline V gene, CDR1 is SNHLY and CDR2 is FYNNEI. Remarks on this clone: Its antigen is not identified.

TCRdb's copy holds only in-frame clones and misses some; the assay was immunoSEQ multiplex PCR. Among some 49,000 clones, roughly 92% were seen once, and the ten largest hold approximately 1.4%. This rearrangement joins TRBV2 to TRBJ2-3, with TRBD1 matching over 7 bases. The sequenced sample consisted of PBMCs. The receptor comes from a man aged 18 to 35 in good health and CMV-seronegative. The CDR3 DNA reads TGTGCCAGCAGACAGGGGACCTCCTATAGCACAGATACGCAGTATTTT. This encodes CASRQGTSYSTDTQYF.